This T cell receptor (beta chain) is from a study of control samples from healthy donors and cancer patients. Using immunoSEQ multiplex PCR, the repertoire was profiled, and TCRdb retains in-frame clones only, with some absent. The profile shows 190,000 or so clones, about 93% of them singletons. This CDR3 has 17 residues. Per germline, CDR1 MDHEN and CDR2 SYDVKM. The J segment lost 5 bases and the V segment lost 6 bases, leaving 13 bases of the junction unmatched. The rearrangement joins TRBV28 to TRBJ2-2; 9 bases are shared with TRBD2. The clonotype originates from a man younger than 35 in good health. Material: blood. CDR3 in DNA: TGTGCCAGCAGCTCAAGCGTCGGCGGGGGGGCGACCGGGGAGCTGTTTTTT. Translating gives CASSSSVGGGATGELFF.